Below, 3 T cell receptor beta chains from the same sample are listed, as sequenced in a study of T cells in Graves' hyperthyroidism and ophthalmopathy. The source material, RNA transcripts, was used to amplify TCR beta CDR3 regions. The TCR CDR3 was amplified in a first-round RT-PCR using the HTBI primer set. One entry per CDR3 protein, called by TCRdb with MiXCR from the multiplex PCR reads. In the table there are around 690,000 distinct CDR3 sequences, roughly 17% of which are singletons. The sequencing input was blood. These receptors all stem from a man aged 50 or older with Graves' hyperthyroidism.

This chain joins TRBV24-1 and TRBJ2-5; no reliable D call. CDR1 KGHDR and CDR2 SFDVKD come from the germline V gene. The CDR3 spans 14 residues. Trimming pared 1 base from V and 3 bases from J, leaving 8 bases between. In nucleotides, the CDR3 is TGTGCCACCAGTGATTTCCAGGCCGAAGAGACCCAGTACTTC. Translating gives CATSDFQAEETQYF.

As DNA, the CDR3 is TGCAGTGCTCCTGGGGACAGTAGTGAAAAACTGTTTTTT. Translated: CSAPGDSSEKLFF. The rearrangement links TRBV20-1 to TRBJ1-4; TRBD1 matches at 7 bases. The CDR3 runs 13 residues. CDR1 DFQATT and CDR2 SNEGSKA come from the germline V gene (reference sequence). J was trimmed by 7 bases and V by 5 bases; bases with no gene match: 7.

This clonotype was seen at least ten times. CDR3 in amino acids: CASSQGPLTGGTGELFF. The CDR3 region has the DNA TGTGCCAGCAGCCAAGGGCCTTTGACAGGAGGCACCGGGGAGCTGTTTTTT. The chain is built from TRBV14 and TRBJ2-2, with a tentative D call TRBD1 (6 bases). V lost 1 base and J 4 bases, leaving 16 bases between the germline ends. Germline V gene data show CDR1 as SGHDN and CDR2 as FVKESK. This CDR3 has 17 residues.